Below, 15 T cell receptor beta chains from the same sample are listed, as sequenced in a study of graft-versus-host responses after intestinal transplantation (TCRdb year 2021). Library construction relied on the immunoSEQ multiplex PCR assay. The clones in this table, taken by TCRdb from immuneACCESS, are in-frame only. Not every clone is retained; where verified, under half of the shortfall comes from an unresolved V gene, and the cause of the rest is unknown. The sample profile shows about 57,000 clones; 70% to 90% of them were found once. The biggest ten clones account for 1.5% to 2% of the sample. The sample consisted of PBMCs, taken 26 days after transplant. Every receptor here comes from a human patient who received an intestinal transplant, so some T cells may come from the graft donor.

The chain has TRBV6-1 and TRBJ2-7; no reliable D call. V was trimmed by 5 bases and J by 4 bases, leaving 9 bases between them. The CDR3 consists of 12 residues. From germline, CDR1 is MNHNS and CDR2 SASEGT. The CDR3 sequence is CASSPNMYEQYF. In DNA, the CDR3 is TGTGCCAGCAGTCCCAACATGTACGAGCAGTACTTC.

The V gene is TRBV7-8, the J gene TRBJ2-2; 8 nucleotides line up with TRBD1. The junction had 5 bases not matched to a gene; V was cut back by 4 bases and J by 7 bases. The germline V gene has CDR1 SGHVS and CDR2 FQNEAQ. The length of the CDR3 is 14 residues. CDR3 amino acids: CASSSQGAGGELFF. For the CDR3, the DNA is TGTGCCAGCAGCTCTCAGGGGGCCGGCGGGGAGCTGTTTTTT.

The chain links TRBV9 to TRBJ1-1; perhaps TRBD1 as D (5 bases). Trimming removed 0 bases from V and 0 bases from J, with 9 bases in between. Germline V CDR1 and CDR2: SGDLS, YYNGEE. The CDR3 has 15 residues. The CDR3 region is CASSVGGEMNTEAFF. As DNA, the CDR3 is TGTGCCAGCAGCGTAGGGGGGGAAATGAACACTGAAGCTTTCTTT.

The rearrangement links TRBV6-6 to TRBJ2-3, with 9 bases matching TRBD1. Germline V gene data show CDR1 as MNHNY and CDR2 as SVGAGI (reference sequence). This CDR3 is 12 amino acids long. J lost 6 bases, V lost 7 bases, and 2 bases had no gene match. The DNA for the CDR3 is TGTGCCAGCAATGGACAGGGGGATACGCAGTATTTT. Residues: CASNGQGDTQYF.

This clone was seen just once. V and J are TRBV4-3 and TRBJ2-1, with TRBD2 identical over 11 bases. V trimming: 1 base; J trimming: 5 bases; junction bases outside the gene matches: 7. CDR1 is LGHNA, CDR2 YSLEER, per germline. This CDR3 is built from 17 residues. The chain's CDR3 is CASSQALAGGPHNEQFF. CDR3 coding DNA: TGCGCCAGCAGCCAAGCGCTAGCGGGGGGCCCACACAATGAGCAGTTCTTC.

The V call is TRBV19, the J call TRBJ2-7; TRBD1 matches at 9 bases. V lost 8 bases, J lost 1 base, and 6 bases stayed unmatched. This CDR3 region has 14 residues. Per the germline V gene, CDR1 is LNHDA and CDR2 is SQIVND (reference sequence). The CDR3 nucleotides read TGTGCCAGTTCGCCGGGGACAGGGTCCTACGAGCAGTACTTC. Amino acids: CASSPGTGSYEQYF.

The V and J genes are TRBV13 and TRBJ1-1; D is undetermined. V lost 5 bases to trimming and J lost 1 base, with 5 bases between them. Per germline, CDR1 PRHDT and CDR2 FYEKMQ (reference sequence). The CDR3 length is 12 residues. This chain's CDR3 is CASSEGNTEAFF. CDR3 sequence (DNA): TGTGCCAGCAGCGAGGGGAACACTGAAGCTTTCTTT.

The chain is built from TRBV7-2 and TRBJ1-1; no clear D. This CDR3 region has 13 residues. The germline V gene encodes CDR1 SGHTA and CDR2 FQGNSA. Trimming removed 5 bases at V and 1 base at J, with 8 bases between. Here the CDR3 reads CASSPGRNTEAFF. The DNA of the CDR3 is TGTGCCAGCAGCCCGGGGAGGAACACTGAAGCTTTCTTT.

This clone was observed a single time. The rearrangement links TRBV27 to TRBJ1-4, with D perhaps TRBD1 (5 bases). The V end lost 0 bases, the J end lost 7 bases, and 9 bases lay between the germline ends. The CDR3 contains 14 residues. Germline CDR1 is MNHEY and CDR2 is SMNVEV (reference sequence). The CDR3 reads CASSLSGGVEKLFF. As DNA, the CDR3 is TGTGCCAGCAGTTTATCGGGGGGGGTTGAAAAACTGTTTTTT.

This sequence joins TRBV29-1 and TRBJ2-1; D possibly corresponds to TRBD2 (5 bases). Germline V gene lookup returns CDR1 SQVTM and CDR2 ANQGSEA. The CDR3 covers 14 residues. With 5 bases removed from V and 0 bases from J, the gap between germline ends came to 11 bases. The CDR3 loop is CSVWGASSYNEQFF. The CDR3 nucleotides read TGCAGCGTTTGGGGAGCCAGCTCCTACAATGAGCAGTTCTTC.

This clone occurred a few times. The genes are TRBV6-6 and TRBJ1-2, with a weak D call TRBD1 (5 bases). The CDR3 is made up of 14 amino acids. CDR1 and CDR2 (germline): MNHNY, SVGAGI (reference sequence). Trimming cost V 6 bases and J 4 bases, with 15 bases left between them. CDR3 DNA sequence: TGTGCCAGCAGCTCGCAAGGGGCGGCCTATGGCTACACCTTC. Amino acids: CASSSQGAAYGYTF.

The chain employs TRBV5-6 and TRBJ2-5; D not certain. CDR1 SGHDT and CDR2 YYEEEE come from the germline V gene. The CDR3 extends over 15 amino acids. Trimming removed 0 bases at V and 4 bases at J, with 13 bases between. For the CDR3, the DNA is TGTGCCAGCAGCTTGGCAGAGGTTTTCGGAGAGACCCAGTACTTC. Translation gives CASSLAEVFGETQYF.

The chain has TRBV4-1 and TRBJ2-1; TRBD2 matches at 10 bases. Unmatched junction bases numbered 11, after V lost 0 bases and J lost 6 bases. Germline CDR1 MGHRA, CDR2 YSYEKL. This CDR3 has 18 residues. Here the CDR3 reads CASSQEPVLAGGTNEQFF. DNA for the CDR3: TGCGCCAGCAGCCAAGAACCGGTCTTAGCGGGGGGCACCAATGAGCAGTTCTTC.

This chain uses TRBV2 with TRBJ2-7, with TRBD2 identical over 7 bases. The CDR3 length is 13 residues. Losses at the gene ends were 2 bases for V and 6 bases for J; bases not matched to a gene: 4. Germline loops: CDR1 SNHLY, CDR2 FYNNEI. The CDR3, as DNA: TGTGCCAGCAGTGAATCTGGGGGGGGCGAGCAGTACTTC. Translation gives CASSESGGGEQYF. Full variable domain (missing parts from reference TRBV2 and TRBJ2-7): EPEVTQTPSHQVTQMGQEVILRCVPISNHLYFYWYRQILGQKVEFLVSFYNNEISEKSEIFDDQFSVERPDGSNFTLKIRSTKLEDSAMYFCASSESGGGEQYFGPGTRLTVT.

V is TRBV5-5 and J is TRBJ1-4, with 7 bases matching TRBD1. Germline CDR1 reads SGHKS; CDR2 reads YYEKEE (reference sequence). Germline trimming cut 2 bases from V and 8 bases from J; bases unmatched to any gene: 9. CDR3 size: 15 residues. The CDR3 DNA is TGTGCCAGCAGCTTCTCCGACAGGGCGGGAGAAAAACTGTTTTTT. This codes for CASSFSDRAGEKLFF.